Listed below are T cell receptor beta chains from one sample, sequenced in a study of blood T cell repertoires in COVID-19. Sequenced by immunoSEQ multiplex PCR; TCRdb stores in-frame clones only, minus some. Of approximately 500,000 clones in the sample, less than 90% are singletons; the top ten hold around 8%. Sequenced material: peripheral blood. Receptors originate from a woman aged 45-65 years with COVID-19, enrolled during active disease. The CDR3 runs from the conserved cysteine through the conserved F or W. The D gene is left open where the match is weak. Rows give clone size only sometimes, using once, few, many, or a class for an expanded clone.

.,TRBJ1-1,.,TRBV10-3,CAISESRVSGAFF,TGTGCCATCAGTGAGAGCCGTGTTTCGGGGGCTTTCTTT
.,TRBJ1-5,.,TRBV12-5,CASGLVRRGRNQPQHF,TGTGCTAGTGGTTTGGTACGGCGGGGACGCAATCAGCCCCAGCATTTT
.,TRBJ2-7,once,TRBV5-8,CASSLVRGEQYF,TGTGCCAGCAGCTTGGTCCGGGGCGAGCAGTACTTC
.,TRBJ1-4,once,TRBV7-6,CASSNRWERGEKLFF,TGTGCCAGCAGCAACCGATGGGAGAGAGGTGAAAAACTGTTTTTT
.,TRBJ2-7,.,TRBV28,CASSLMQVVSYEQYF,TGTGCCAGCAGTTTAATGCAGGTGGTATCCTACGAGCAGTACTTC
.,TRBJ2-1,.,TRBV12-5,CASGLEGQYNEQFF,TGTGCTAGTGGCTTGGAGGGACAGTACAATGAGCAGTTCTTC
.,TRBJ2-3,.,TRBV2,CASSEEAASADTQYF,TGTGCCAGCAGTGAAGAGGCCGCTAGCGCAGATACGCAGTATTTT
TRBD1,TRBJ2-7,.,TRBV7-6,CASSHSGQGLREQYF,TGTGCCAGCAGTCACTCCGGACAGGGGCTAAGAGAGCAGTACTTC
.,TRBJ2-7,.,TRBV10-3,CAISESGGIGEQYF,TGTGCCATCAGTGAGTCGGGGGGTATAGGCGAGCAGTACTTC
TRBD1,TRBJ2-7,.,TRBV5-4,CASSFTGGKYEQYF,TGTGCCAGCAGCTTTACAGGGGGCAAATACGAGCAGTACTTC
TRBD2,TRBJ2-1,.,TRBV9,CASSVGRGKSNEQFF,TGTGCCAGCAGCGTGGGGCGGGGGAAATCCAATGAGCAGTTCTTC
.,TRBJ2-3,once,TRBV29-1,CSVGSRDTQYF,TGCAGCGTTGGGTCACGGGATACGCAGTATTTT
.,TRBJ2-5,.,TRBV7-6,CASSSPNGQTVQETQYF,TGTGCCAGCAGCTCGCCTAACGGACAGACAGTCCAAGAGACCCAGTACTTC
.,TRBJ1-2,.,TRBV10-2,CASSEGRDIGHYGYTF,TGCGCCAGCAGTGAGGGCCGGGACATCGGGCACTATGGCTACACCTTC
TRBD1,TRBJ2-7,many,TRBV5-4,CASSPTGGASSYEQYF,TGTGCCAGCAGCCCGACAGGGGGCGCGAGCTCCTACGAGCAGTACTTC
TRBD2,TRBJ2-3,once,TRBV5-1,CASSLEAGGTDTQYF,TGCGCCAGCAGCTTGGAAGCGGGGGGCACAGATACGCAGTATTTT
TRBD2,TRBJ2-7,.,TRBV5-5,CASSLGRAGGIYEQYF,TGTGCCAGCAGCTTGGGGCGCGCGGGGGGGATCTACGAGCAGTACTTC
TRBD1,TRBJ1-6,.,TRBV6-5,CASTAGQLYSPLHF,TGTGCCAGCACCGCGGGACAGTTATATTCACCCCTCCACTTT
.,TRBJ2-2,.,TRBV2,CASTENTGELFF,TGTGCCAGCACAGAAAACACCGGGGAGCTGTTTTTT
.,TRBJ2-1,.,TRBV3-1/TRBV3-2,CASSLPGGVEQFF,TGTGCCAGCAGCCTCCCAGGTGGCGTTGAGCAGTTCTTC
.,TRBJ2-2,.,TRBV10-2,CASSESPGTGELFF,TGCGCCAGCAGTGAGTCTCCGGGGACCGGGGAGCTGTTTTTT
.,TRBJ1-2,.,TRBV30,CAWKFRPGVDGYTF,TGTGCCTGGAAGTTTCGTCCGGGAGTCGATGGCTACACCTTC
TRBD1,TRBJ1-1,.,TRBV30,CAWKPSFRRTGPNTEAFF,TGTGCCTGGAAGCCCTCTTTTCGCCGGACAGGCCCGAACACTGAAGCTTTCTTT
TRBD1,TRBJ1-2,few,TRBV30,CAWSRGTAGYTF,TGTGCCTGGAGTAGGGGGACAGCCGGCTACACCTTC
TRBD2,TRBJ2-1,.,TRBV30,CAWGGLAGGRQFF,TGTGCCTGGGGTGGGCTAGCGGGGGGTCGGCAGTTCTTC
.,TRBJ1-1,.,TRBV5-8,CASSFSVNTEAFF,TGTGCCAGCAGCTTCTCGGTGAACACTGAAGCTTTCTTT
TRBD1,TRBJ2-2,.,TRBV10-3,CAISPWGTGGTGELFF,TGTGCCATCAGCCCCTGGGGGACAGGGGGCACCGGGGAGCTGTTTTTT
.,TRBJ1-1,.,TRBV3-1/TRBV3-2,CASSPLTGGTEAFF,TGTGCCAGCAGCCCCTTGACAGGAGGCACTGAAGCTTTCTTT
.,TRBJ1-2,.,TRBV7-8,CASSLGAALGYGYTF,TGTGCCAGCAGCTTAGGGGCCGCTCTTGGCTATGGCTACACCTTC
.,TRBJ1-2,.,TRBV29-1,CSVDRGRHGYTF,TGCAGCGTTGATAGAGGGAGGCATGGCTACACCTTC
.,TRBJ1-2,once,TRBV5-5,CASSLAQNYGYTF,TGTGCCAGCAGCTTGGCACAGAACTATGGCTACACCTTC
TRBD2,TRBJ2-3,.,TRBV7-2,CASSLRGGSTDTQYF,TGTGCCAGCAGCTTACGCGGGGGGAGCACAGATACGCAGTATTTT
.,TRBJ2-5,.,TRBV27,CASSRTGGGETQYF,TGTGCCAGCAGTCGAACAGGGGGGGGAGAGACCCAGTACTTC
TRBD1,TRBJ1-1,.,TRBV29-1,CSGSQGQKNTEAFF,TGCAGCGGCTCTCAGGGACAGAAGAACACTGAAGCTTTCTTT
.,TRBJ2-7,.,TRBV6-6,CASSSRGDEQYF,TGTGCCAGCAGTTCCAGGGGGGACGAGCAGTACTTC
.,TRBJ2-1,.,TRBV3-1/TRBV3-2,CASSQRTGYNEQFF,TGTGCCAGCAGCCAAAGGACTGGGTACAATGAGCAGTTCTTC
TRBD2,TRBJ2-3,.,TRBV2,CARELAGPSTDTQYF,TGTGCCCGGGAATTAGCGGGGCCAAGCACAGATACGCAGTATTTT
.,TRBJ2-3,.,TRBV28,CASRSNLPAGASTDTQYF,TGTGCCAGCAGATCAAATTTACCCGCTGGGGCTAGCACAGATACGCAGTATTTT
.,TRBJ1-2,.,TRBV28,CAVAGVNYGYTF,TGTGCCGTGGCAGGGGTCAACTATGGCTACACCTTC
TRBD2,TRBJ2-2,.,TRBV6-5,CATRELAGVTGELFF,TGTGCCACAAGAGAACTAGCGGGGGTGACCGGGGAGCTGTTTTTT
TRBD1,TRBJ1-2,.,TRBV7-8,CASRTGDYGYTF,TGTGCCAGCAGGACAGGGGACTATGGCTACACCTTC
.,TRBJ2-7,few,TRBV27,CASSPQGYEQYF,TGTGCCAGCAGTCCACAGGGCTACGAGCAGTACTTC
TRBD2,TRBJ2-2,.,TRBV19,CASSLGLGENTGELFF,TGTGCCAGTAGTTTAGGACTAGGCGAGAACACCGGGGAGCTGTTTTTT
TRBD1,TRBJ2-3,.,TRBV6-6,CASSRTGQISHTDTQYF,TGTGCCAGCAGTCGGACAGGACAGATCTCGCACACAGATACGCAGTATTTT
.,TRBJ1-2,.,TRBV6-6,CASSLSGTPKGYTF,TGTGCCAGCAGTTTGTCCGGGACACCCAAGGGCTACACCTTC
.,TRBJ2-3,.,TRBV14,CASSPPPGHPTDTQYF,TGTGCCAGCAGCCCTCCTCCGGGACACCCCACAGATACGCAGTATTTT
TRBD1,TRBJ1-5,.,TRBV30,CAWSQTGSHQPQHF,TGTGCCTGGAGTCAGACAGGGAGTCATCAGCCCCAGCATTTT
TRBD1,TRBJ1-1,.,TRBV4-1,CASSQRTGGEIEAFF,TGCGCCAGCAGCCAAAGGACAGGGGGCGAGATTGAAGCTTTCTTT
TRBD1,TRBJ1-5,.,TRBV7-2,CASSLTGGNQPQHF,TGTGCCAGCAGCTTAACAGGGGGCAATCAGCCCCAGCATTTT
TRBD1,TRBJ2-7,.,TRBV30,CAWGQGTDEQYF,TGTGCCTGGGGACAGGGAACGGACGAGCAGTACTTC
.,TRBJ2-7,.,TRBV10-3,CAISEAGTTSGEQYF,TGTGCCATCAGTGAGGCAGGGACAACGAGCGGCGAGCAGTACTTC
.,TRBJ1-5,.,TRBV19,CASSFLNQPQHF,TGTGCCAGTAGCTTTCTTAATCAGCCCCAGCATTTT
.,TRBJ1-2,.,TRBV7-3,CASSPRGGARYGYTF,TGTGCCAGCAGCCCCCGTGGGGGGGCGCGGTATGGCTACACCTTC
.,TRBJ1-6,.,TRBV27,CASSNPSEVPVSPLHF,TGTGCCAGCAGCAATCCCTCTGAGGTACCAGTCTCACCCCTCCACTTT
.,TRBJ1-2,.,TRBV3-1/TRBV3-2,CASSPEPSGAYGYTF,TGTGCCAGCAGCCCCGAACCGTCTGGGGCCTATGGCTACACCTTC
.,TRBJ2-6,.,TRBV6-5,CASRVGGANVLTF,TGTGCCAGCCGGGTGGGTGGGGCCAACGTCCTGACTTTC
TRBD1,TRBJ1-2,.,TRBV30,CAWGFKDRVIGGYTF,TGTGCCTGGGGCTTTAAGGACAGGGTAATCGGTGGCTACACCTTC
.,TRBJ1-1,.,TRBV5-6,CASSLTANTEAFF,TGTGCCAGCAGCTTGACAGCTAACACTGAAGCTTTCTTT
.,TRBJ2-5,.,TRBV18,CASSRELQETQYF,TGTGCCAGCTCACGGGAGCTCCAAGAGACCCAGTACTTC
TRBD2,TRBJ2-3,.,TRBV7-2,CASSPGLASDTQYF,TGTGCCAGCAGCCCCGGACTAGCCTCAGATACGCAGTATTTT